A single sample gave rise to the 4 T cell receptor beta chains below, sequenced in a study of blood T cells in healthy people across ages. It was with a sample-barcoded 5' primer and a J-beta primer mix that a second PCR of about 6 to 12 cycles was run. TCRdb re-called the 5' RACE reads through MiXCR, storing one row per CDR3 protein. This table holds 800,000 to 950,000 distinct CDR3 sequences, around 29% found once. Another study also made use of these data, one on T cells of mothers and their children.

The sequenced sample consisted of blood. The origin of the receptors is a middle-aged woman in good health.

The V gene is TRBV3-1, the J gene TRBJ1-4; D is ambiguous. Germline-derived CDR1 and CDR2 are LGHDT and YNNKEL (reference sequence). This CDR3 region has 14 residues. Between the trimmed V and J ends, which lost 2 bases and 6 bases, there was a span of 10 bases. CDR3 region: CASSQRRTDEKLFF. Here the CDR3 DNA reads TGTGCCAGCAGCCAACGGAGGACGGATGAAAAACTGTTTTTT.

This sequence joins TRBV7-2 and TRBJ1-5; the match to TRBD1 covers 8 bases. V dropped 5 bases and J dropped 9; count of bases not matched to a gene: 12. Germline lookup yields CDR1 SGHTA and CDR2 FQGNSA. This CDR3 contains 15 residues. CDR3 loop: CASSVGGRGTGPQHF. In DNA form, the CDR3 reads TGTGCCAGCAGCGTCGGGGGCCGGGGGACAGGGCCCCAGCATTTT.

Comments on this clonotype: This clone may be a read error of a much larger clone one base away. The chain has TRBV7-2 and TRBJ2-5; TRBD2 aligns across 11 bases. Per the germline V gene, CDR1 is SGHTA and CDR2 is FQGNSA. There are 15 residues in the CDR3. The CDR3 sequence: CGSSSPLAGVETQYF. The CDR3 nucleotides read TGTGGCAGCAGCTCCCCACTAGCGGGGGTTGAGACCCAGTACTTC.

This chain joins TRBV20-1 and TRBJ2-5, with 9 positions matching TRBD2. Germline CDR1 and CDR2: DFQATT and SNEGSKA (reference sequence). The CDR3 contains 15 residues. The trim removed 3 bases at V and 11 bases at J, leaving 16 bases unmatched. The CDR3 DNA sequence: TGCAGTGCTAGTGCCTCCACTAGCGGGTATAATGAGCAGTACTTC. It is translated as CSASASTSGYNEQYF.